The sequence of this TCR beta chain was determined in a study of cytomegalovirus exposure and HLA in healthy donors. Primers included in the PCR were 60 Vbeta and 13 Jbeta primers. This table comes from immunoSEQ multiplex PCR, and its TCRdb copy is limited to in-frame clones, with some not included. The sample holds about 130,000 clones. The clonotype comes from a man aged 35 to 55 in good health and CMV-seronegative. The specimen sequenced was PBMCs.

CDR3: CASSLATGQGGKTQYF. Written as DNA, the CDR3 is TGTGCCAGCAGCTTAGCGACAGGACAGGGGGGGAAGACCCAGTACTTC. V gene TRBV7-2 combines with J gene TRBJ2-5, with 10 nucleotides matching TRBD1. V was pared by 0 bases and J by 6 bases, with 7 bases of the junction left unmatched. The CDR3 covers 16 residues. Looked up from germline, CDR1 is SGHTA and CDR2 is FQGNSA.